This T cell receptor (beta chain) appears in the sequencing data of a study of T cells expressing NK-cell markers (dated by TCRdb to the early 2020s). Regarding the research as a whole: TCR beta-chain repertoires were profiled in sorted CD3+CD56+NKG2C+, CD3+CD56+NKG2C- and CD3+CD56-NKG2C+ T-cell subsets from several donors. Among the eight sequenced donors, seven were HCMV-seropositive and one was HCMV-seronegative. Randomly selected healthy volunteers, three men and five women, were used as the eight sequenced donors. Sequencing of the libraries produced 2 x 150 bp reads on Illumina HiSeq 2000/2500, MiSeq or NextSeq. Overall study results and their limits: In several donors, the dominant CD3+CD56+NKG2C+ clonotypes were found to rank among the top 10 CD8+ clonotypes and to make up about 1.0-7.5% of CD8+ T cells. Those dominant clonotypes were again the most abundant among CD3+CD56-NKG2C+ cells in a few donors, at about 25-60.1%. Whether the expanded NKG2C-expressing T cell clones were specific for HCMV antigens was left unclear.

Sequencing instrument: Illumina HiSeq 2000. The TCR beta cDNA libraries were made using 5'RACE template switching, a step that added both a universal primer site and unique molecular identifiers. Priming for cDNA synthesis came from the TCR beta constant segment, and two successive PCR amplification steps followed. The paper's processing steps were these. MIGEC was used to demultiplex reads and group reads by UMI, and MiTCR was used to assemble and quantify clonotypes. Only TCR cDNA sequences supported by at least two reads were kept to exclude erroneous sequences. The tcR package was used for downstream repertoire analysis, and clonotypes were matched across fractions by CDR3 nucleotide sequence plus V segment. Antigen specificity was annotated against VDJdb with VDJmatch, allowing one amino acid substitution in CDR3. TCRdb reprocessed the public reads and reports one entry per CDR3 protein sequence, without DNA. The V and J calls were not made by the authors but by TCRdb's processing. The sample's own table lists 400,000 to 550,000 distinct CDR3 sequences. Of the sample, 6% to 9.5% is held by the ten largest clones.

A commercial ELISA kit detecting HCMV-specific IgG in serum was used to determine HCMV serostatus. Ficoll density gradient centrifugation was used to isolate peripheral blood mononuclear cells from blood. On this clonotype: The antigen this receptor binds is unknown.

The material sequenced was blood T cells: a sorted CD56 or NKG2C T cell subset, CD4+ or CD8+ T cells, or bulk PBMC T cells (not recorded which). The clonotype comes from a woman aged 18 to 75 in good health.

The CDR3 protein is CASSLIIQETQYF. The chain is made from TRBV7-2 and TRBJ2-5. Based on the germline V gene, the CDR1 and CDR2 sequences are SGHTA and FQGNSA. From its cysteine to its phenylalanine, the CDR3 spans 13 amino acids. The record lacks a DNA sequence.